A selection of T cell receptor beta chains follows, all from one sample in a study of T cell responses to AZD1222 COVID-19 vaccine. The table came from immunoSEQ multiplex PCR; TCRdb's copy has only in-frame clones and leaves some out. The sample records approximately 150,000 clones, approximately 90% being singletons. The sample here was peripheral blood, taken 28 days after the second AZD1222 dose. All receptors come from an adult who received the AZD1222 COVID-19 vaccine. CDR3s include the opening cysteine and the closing phenylalanine or tryptophan.

v_gene: TRBV6-5; len: 14; CDR3aa: CASIVAGVNTEAFF
v_gene: TRBV11-2; len: 12; CDR3aa: CASSLGRTEAFF
v_gene: TRBV19; len: 16; CDR3aa: CASSIGLGPRTHEQFF
v_gene: TRBV10-2; len: 11; CDR3aa: CASSEGGEQFF
v_gene: TRBV3-1/TRBV3-2; len: 11; CDR3aa: CASGTAYEQYF
v_gene: TRBV6-5; len: 15; CDR3aa: CASQRGRILSSPLHF
v_gene: TRBV10-2; len: 16; CDR3aa: CASSESLGGSYNEQFF
v_gene: TRBV11-2; len: 17; CDR3aa: CASSHGPTGRSYNEQFF
v_gene: TRBV6-6; len: 12; CDR3aa: CASSYVAGGEFF
v_gene: TRBV24-1; len: 16; CDR3aa: CATSDSGTGAGQPQHF
v_gene: TRBV7-6; len: 15; CDR3aa: CASSITGVGTDTQYF
v_gene: TRBV29-1; len: 13; CDR3aa: CSVADRGYNEQFF
v_gene: TRBV6-6; len: 14; CDR3aa: CASSWGRLSGELFF